The source of this T cell receptor (beta chain) is a study of early T cells in non-severe SARS-CoV-2 infection. Across the study: With bulk RNA from unsorted whole blood as input, sequencing yielded unpaired chains. Study-wide results and limits: Lookups in VDJdb leaned toward anti-spike CD8 responses and missed private and CD4 specificities.

Unique molecular identifiers were attached to individual cDNA molecules. TCRdb fed the 5' RACE reads into MiXCR, producing one record per CDR3 protein. Altogether tens of thousands of distinct CDR3 sequences are present, 5% to 6% being singletons, with the ten largest covering 7% to 9.5%. Many counts were recorded for this clonotype. Its antigen is not identified. Germline V lookup: CDR1 LNHDA, CDR2 SQIVND (reference sequence). V lost 9 bases and J lost 9, with 21 bases in between. The length of the CDR3 is 14 residues. The specimen was whole blood. V and J are TRBV19 and TRBJ1-5; possible D gene TRBD1, 5 bases. The TCR originated in an adult who was a healthcare worker with PCR-confirmed SARS-CoV-2 infection or an uninfected control (not recorded which). The CDR3 region is CASGGRGSLGPQHF. DNA for the CDR3: TGTGCCAGCGGGGGTCGTGGTTCCTTGGGGCCCCAGCATTTT.